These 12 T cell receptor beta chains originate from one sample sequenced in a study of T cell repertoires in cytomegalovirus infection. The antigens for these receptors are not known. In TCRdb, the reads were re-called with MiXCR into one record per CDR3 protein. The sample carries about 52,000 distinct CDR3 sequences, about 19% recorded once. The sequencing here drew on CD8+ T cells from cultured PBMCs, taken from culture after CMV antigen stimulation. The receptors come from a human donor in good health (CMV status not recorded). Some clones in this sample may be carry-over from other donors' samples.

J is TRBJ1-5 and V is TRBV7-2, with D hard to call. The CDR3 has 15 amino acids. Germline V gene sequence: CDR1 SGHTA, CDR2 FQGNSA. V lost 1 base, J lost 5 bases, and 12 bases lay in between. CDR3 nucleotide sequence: TGTGCCAGCAGCTTAGAGGTGGGTTACGATCAGCCCCAGCATTTT. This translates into CASSLEVGYDQPQHF.

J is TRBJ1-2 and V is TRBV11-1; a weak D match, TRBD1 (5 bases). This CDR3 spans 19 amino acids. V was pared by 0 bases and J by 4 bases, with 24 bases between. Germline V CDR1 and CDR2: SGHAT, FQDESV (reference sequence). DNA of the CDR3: TGTGCCAGCAGCTTAGCCCCGGAGGGGCTCAAGGCGTTGGTCTATGGCTACACCTTC. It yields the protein CASSLAPEGLKALVYGYTF. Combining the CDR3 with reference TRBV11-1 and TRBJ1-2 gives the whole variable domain EAEVAQSPRYKITEKSQAVAFWCDPISGHATLYWYRQILGQGPELLVQFQDESVVDDSQLPKDRFSAERLKGVDSTLKIQPAELGDSAMYLCASSLAPEGLKALVYGYTFGSGTRLTVV.

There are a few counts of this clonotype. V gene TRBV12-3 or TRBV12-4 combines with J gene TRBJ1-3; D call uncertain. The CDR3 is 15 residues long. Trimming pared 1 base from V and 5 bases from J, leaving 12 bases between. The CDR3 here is CASSLEADRRNTIYF. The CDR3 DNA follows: TGTGCCAGCAGTTTAGAGGCAGATAGGAGAAACACCATATATTTT.

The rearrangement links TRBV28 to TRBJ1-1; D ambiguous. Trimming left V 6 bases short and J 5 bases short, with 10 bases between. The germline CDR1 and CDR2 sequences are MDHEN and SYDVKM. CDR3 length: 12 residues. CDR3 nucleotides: TGTGCCAGCAGGCCCCTAGGGACTGAAGCTTTCTTT. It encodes CASRPLGTEAFF.

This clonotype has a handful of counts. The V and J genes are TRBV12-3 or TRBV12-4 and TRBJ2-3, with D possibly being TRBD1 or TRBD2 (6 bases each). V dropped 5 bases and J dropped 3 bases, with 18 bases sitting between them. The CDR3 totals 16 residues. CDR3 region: CASSPSMWGATDTQYF. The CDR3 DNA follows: TGTGCCAGCAGTCCATCAATGTGGGGGGCTACAGATACGCAGTATTTT.

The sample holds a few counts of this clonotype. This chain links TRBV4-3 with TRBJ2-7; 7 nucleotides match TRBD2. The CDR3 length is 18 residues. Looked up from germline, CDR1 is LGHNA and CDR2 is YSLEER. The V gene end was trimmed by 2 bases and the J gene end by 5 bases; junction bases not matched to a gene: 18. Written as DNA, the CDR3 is TGCGCCAGCAGCCAAAAAGGGGAAGGGACTAAAGGGGCCAACGAGCAGTACTTC. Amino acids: CASSQKGEGTKGANEQYF.

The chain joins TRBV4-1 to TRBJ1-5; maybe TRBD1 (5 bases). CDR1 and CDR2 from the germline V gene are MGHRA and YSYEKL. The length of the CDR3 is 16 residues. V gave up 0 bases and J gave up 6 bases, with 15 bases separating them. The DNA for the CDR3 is TGCGCCAGCAGCCAAGAGGTCGCGGGGGTGGTTCAGCCCCAGCATTTT. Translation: CASSQEVAGVVQPQHF.

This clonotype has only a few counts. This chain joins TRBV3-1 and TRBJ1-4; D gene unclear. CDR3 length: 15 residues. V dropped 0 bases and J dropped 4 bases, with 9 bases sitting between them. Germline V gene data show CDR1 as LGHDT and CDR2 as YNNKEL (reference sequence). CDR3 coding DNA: TGTGCCAGCAGCCAAGAACAATCCTTTAATGAAAAACTGTTTTTT. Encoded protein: CASSQEQSFNEKLFF.

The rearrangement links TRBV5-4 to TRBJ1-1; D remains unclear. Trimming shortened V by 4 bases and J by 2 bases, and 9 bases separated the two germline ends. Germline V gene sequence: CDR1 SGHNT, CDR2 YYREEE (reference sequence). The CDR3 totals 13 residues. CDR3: CASSPTLNTEAFF. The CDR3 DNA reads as TGTGCCAGCAGCCCCACGCTTAACACTGAAGCTTTCTTT.

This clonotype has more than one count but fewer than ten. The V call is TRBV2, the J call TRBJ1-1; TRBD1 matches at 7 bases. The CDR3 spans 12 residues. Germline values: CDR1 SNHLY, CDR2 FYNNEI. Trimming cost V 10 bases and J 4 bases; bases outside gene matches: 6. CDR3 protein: CAITGETTEAFF. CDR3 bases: TGTGCCATAACAGGGGAGACCACTGAAGCTTTCTTT.

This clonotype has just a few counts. CDR3 protein: CASSDSGAKQETQYF. The CDR3 DNA reads TGTGCCAGCAGTGACTCGGGGGCTAAACAAGAGACCCAGTACTTC. The chain recombines TRBV7-2 with TRBJ2-5; either TRBD1 or TRBD2 may supply D (6 bases each). V lost 6 bases and J 2 bases, leaving 16 bases between the germline ends. The CDR3 has 15 amino acids. Germline assignment: CDR1 SGHTA and CDR2 FQGNSA.

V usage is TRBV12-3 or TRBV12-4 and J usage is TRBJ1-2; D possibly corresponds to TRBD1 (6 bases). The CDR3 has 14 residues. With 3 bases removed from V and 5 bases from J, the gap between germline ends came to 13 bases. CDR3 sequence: CASSFVRGGYGYTF. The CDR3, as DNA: TGTGCCAGCAGTTTCGTCAGGGGTGGGTATGGCTACACCTTC.